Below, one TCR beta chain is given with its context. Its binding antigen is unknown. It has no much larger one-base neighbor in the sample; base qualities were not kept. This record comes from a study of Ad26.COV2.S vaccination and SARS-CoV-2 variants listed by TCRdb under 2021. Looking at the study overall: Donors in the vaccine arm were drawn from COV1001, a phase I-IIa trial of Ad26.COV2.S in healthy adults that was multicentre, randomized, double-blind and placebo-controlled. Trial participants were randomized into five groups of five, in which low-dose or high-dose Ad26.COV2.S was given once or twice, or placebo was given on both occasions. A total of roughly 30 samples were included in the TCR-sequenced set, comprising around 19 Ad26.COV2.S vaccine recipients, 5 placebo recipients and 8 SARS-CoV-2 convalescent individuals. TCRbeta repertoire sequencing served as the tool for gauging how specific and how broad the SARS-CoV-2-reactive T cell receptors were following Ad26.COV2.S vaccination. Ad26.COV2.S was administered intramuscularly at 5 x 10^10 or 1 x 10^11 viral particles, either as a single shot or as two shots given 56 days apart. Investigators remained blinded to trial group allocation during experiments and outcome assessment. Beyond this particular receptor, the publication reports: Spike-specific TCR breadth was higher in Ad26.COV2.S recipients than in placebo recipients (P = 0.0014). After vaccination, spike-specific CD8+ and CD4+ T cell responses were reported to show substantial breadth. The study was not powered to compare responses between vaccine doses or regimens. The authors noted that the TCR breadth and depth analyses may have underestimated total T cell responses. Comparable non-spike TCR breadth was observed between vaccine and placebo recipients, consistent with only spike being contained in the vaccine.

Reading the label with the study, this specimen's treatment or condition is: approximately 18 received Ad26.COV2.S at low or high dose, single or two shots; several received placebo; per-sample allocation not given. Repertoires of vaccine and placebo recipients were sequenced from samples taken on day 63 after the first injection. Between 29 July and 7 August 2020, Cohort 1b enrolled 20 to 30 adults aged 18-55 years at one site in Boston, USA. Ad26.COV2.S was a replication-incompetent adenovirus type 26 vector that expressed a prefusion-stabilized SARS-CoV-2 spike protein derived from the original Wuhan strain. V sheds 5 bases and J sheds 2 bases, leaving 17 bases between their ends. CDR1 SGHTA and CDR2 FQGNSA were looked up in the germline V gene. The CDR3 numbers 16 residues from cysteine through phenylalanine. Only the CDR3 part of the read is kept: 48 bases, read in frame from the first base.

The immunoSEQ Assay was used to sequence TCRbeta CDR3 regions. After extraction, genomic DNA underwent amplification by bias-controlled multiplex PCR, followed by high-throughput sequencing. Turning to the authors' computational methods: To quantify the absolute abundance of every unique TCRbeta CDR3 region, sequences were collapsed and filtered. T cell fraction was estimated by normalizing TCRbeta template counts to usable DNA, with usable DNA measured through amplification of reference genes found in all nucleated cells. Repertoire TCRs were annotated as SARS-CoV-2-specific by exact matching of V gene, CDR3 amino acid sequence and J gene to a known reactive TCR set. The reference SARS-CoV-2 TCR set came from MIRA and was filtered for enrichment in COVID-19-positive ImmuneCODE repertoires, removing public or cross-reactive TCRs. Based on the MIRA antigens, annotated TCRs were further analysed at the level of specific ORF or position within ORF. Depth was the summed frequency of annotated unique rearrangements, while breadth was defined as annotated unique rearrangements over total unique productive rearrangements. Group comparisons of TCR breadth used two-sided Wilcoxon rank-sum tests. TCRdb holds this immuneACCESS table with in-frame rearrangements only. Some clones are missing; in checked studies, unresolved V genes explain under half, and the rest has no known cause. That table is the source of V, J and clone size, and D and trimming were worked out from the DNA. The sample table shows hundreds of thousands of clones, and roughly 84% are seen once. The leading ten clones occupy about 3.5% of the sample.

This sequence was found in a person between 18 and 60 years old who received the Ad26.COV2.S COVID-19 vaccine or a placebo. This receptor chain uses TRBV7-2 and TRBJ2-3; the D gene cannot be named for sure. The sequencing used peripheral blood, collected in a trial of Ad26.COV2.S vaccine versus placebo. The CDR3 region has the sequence CASSPEVGLPTDTQYF. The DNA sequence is TGTGCCAGCAGCCCAGAGGTTGGGCTGCCCACAGATACGCAGTATTTT.